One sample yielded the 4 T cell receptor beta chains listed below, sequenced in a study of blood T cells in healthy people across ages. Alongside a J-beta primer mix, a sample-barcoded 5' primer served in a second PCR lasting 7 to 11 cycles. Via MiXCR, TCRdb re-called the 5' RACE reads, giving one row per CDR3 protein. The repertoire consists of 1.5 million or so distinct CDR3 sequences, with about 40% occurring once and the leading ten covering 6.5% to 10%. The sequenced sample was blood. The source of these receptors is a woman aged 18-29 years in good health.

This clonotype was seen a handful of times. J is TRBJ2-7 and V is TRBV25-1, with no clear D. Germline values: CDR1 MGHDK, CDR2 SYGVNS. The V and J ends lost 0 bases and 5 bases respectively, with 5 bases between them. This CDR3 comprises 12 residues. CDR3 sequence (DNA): TGTGCCAGCAGTGAATACCCGAACGAGCAGTACTTC. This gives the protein CASSEYPNEQYF.

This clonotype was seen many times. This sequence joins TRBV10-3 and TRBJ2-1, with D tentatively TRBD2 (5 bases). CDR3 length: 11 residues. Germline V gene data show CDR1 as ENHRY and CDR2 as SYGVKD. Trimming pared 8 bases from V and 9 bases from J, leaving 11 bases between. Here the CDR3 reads CAIRSGGEQFF. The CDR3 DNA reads TGTGCCATCCGGAGTGGAGGTGAGCAGTTCTTC.

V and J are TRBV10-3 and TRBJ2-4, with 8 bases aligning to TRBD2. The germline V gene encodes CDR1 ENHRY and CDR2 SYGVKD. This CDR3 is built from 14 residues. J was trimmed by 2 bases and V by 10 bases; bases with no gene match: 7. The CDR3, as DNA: TGTGCCACCGCCCCGGGGGGGTCCAAAAACATTCAGTACTTC. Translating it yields CATAPGGSKNIQYF.

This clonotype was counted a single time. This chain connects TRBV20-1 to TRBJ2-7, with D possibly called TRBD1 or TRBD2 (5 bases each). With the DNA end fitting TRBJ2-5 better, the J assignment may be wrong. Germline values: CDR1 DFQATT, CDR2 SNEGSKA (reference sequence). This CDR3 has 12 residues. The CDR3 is CSAITGTETQYF. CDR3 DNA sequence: TGCAGTGCCATCACCGGGACAGAGACCCAGTACTTC.